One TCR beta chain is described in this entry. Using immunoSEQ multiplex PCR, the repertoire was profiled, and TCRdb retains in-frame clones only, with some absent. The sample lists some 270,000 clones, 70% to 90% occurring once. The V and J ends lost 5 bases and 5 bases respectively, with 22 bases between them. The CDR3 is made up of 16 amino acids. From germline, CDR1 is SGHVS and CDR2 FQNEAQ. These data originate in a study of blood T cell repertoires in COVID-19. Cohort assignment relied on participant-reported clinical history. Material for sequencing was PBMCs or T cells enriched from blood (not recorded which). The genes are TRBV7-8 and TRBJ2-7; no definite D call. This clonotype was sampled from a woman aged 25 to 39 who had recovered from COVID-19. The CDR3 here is CASSPNPPTRSHEQYF. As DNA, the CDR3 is TGTGCCAGCAGCCCTAACCCACCCACGAGGTCCCACGAGCAGTACTTC. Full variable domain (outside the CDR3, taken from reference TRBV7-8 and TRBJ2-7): GAGVSQSPRYKVAKRGQDVALRCDPISGHVSLFWYQQALGQGPEFLTYFQNEAQLDKSGLPSDRFFAERPEGSVSTLKIQRTQQEDSAVYLCASSPNPPTRSHEQYFGPGTRLTVT.